This T cell receptor (beta chain) derives from a study of human T cells and chemical hapten exposure. Whole-study context: Reading of the patch tests, which applied 0.01% DPC to the upper back, occurred at 6 days.

Time point specified: patch test 1, 2 weeks after DPC sensitization. Treatment specified: therapeutic diphenylcyclopropenone sensitization with weekly scalp DPC. TCRdb itself ran the RACE reads through MiXCR, one entry per CDR3 protein. The sample yields tens of thousands of distinct CDR3 sequences, under 12% seen once. Germline CDR1 SQVTM, CDR2 ANQGSEA. Unmatched junction bases numbered 11, after V lost 1 base and J lost 2 bases. The CDR3 has 16 residues. The TCR sequence derives from a man aged 40-49 years with alopecia areata. Some clones in this sample may be carry-over from other donors' samples. The gene calls are TRBV29-1 and TRBJ2-7, with 7 bases matching TRBD1. Sequencing was performed on whole blood, taken in connection with sensitization to the hapten diphenylcyclopropenone (DPC). DNA of the CDR3: TGCAGCGTTGAAGTCGCTATGAGGGACAGAGCCTACGAGCAGTACTTC. Its translation: CSVEVAMRDRAYEQYF.